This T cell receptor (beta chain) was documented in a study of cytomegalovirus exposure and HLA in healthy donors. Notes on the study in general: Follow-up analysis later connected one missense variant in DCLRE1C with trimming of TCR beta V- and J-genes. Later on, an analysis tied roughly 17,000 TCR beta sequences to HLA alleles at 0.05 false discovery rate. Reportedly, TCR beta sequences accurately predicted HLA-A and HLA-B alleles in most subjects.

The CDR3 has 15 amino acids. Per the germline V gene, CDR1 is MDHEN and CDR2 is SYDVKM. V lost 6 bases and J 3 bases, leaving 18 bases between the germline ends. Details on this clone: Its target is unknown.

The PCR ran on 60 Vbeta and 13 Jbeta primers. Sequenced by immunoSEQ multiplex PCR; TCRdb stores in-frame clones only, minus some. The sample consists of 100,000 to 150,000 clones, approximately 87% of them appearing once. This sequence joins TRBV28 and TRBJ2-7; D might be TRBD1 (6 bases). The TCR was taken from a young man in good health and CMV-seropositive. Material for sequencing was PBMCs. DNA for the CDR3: TGTGCCAGCAGCTTAAGGCTTCGGGACAACTACGAGCAGTACTTC. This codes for CASSLRLRDNYEQYF.